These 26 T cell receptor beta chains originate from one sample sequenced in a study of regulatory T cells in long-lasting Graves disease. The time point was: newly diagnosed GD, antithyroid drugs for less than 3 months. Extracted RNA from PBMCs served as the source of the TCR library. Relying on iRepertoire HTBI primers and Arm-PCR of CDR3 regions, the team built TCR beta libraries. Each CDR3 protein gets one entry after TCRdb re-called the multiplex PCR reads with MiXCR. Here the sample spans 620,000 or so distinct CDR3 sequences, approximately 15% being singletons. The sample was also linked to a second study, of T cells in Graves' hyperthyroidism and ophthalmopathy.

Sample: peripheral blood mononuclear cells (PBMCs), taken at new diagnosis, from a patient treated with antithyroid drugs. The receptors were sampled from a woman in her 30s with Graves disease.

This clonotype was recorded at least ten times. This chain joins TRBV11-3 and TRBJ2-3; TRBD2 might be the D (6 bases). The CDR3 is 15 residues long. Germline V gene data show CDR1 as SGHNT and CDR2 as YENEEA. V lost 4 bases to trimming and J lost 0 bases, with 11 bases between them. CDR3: CASSYGGFSTDTQYF. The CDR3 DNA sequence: TGTGCCAGCAGCTACGGGGGTTTTAGCACAGATACGCAGTATTTT.

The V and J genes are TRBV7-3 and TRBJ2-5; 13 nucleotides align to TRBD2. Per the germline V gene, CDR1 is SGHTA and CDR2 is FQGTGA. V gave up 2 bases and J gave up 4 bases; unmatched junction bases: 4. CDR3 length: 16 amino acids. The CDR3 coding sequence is TGTGCCAGCAGCTTAGGGACTAGCGGGACTGGAGAGACCCAGTACTTC. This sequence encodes CASSLGTSGTGETQYF.

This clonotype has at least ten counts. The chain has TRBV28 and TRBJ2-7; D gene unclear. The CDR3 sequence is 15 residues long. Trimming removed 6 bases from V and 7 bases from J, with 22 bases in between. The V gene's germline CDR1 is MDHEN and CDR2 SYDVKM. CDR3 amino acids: CASSVRHSRSREQYF. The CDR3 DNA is TGTGCCAGCAGCGTCCGACATTCGCGGTCGAGAGAGCAGTACTTC. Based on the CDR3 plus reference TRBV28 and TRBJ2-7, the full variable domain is DVKVTQSSRYLVKRTGEKVFLECVQDMDHENMFWYRQDPGLGLRLIYFSYDVKMKEKGDIPEGYSVSREKKERFSLILESASTNQTSMYLCASSVRHSRSREQYFGPGTRLTVT.

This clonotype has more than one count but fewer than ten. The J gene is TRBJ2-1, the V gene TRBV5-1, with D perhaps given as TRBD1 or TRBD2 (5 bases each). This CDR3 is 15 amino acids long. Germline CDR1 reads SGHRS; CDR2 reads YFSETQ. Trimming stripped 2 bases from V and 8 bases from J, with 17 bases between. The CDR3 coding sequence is TGCGCCAGCAGCTTTTGGGCAGGAAGGGACGATGAGCAGTTCTTC. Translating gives CASSFWAGRDDEQFF.

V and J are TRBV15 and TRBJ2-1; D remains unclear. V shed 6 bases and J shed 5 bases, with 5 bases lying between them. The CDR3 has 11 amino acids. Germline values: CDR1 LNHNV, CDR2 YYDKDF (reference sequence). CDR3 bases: TGTGCCACCAGGTACAACAATGAGCAGTTCTTC. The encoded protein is CATRYNNEQFF.

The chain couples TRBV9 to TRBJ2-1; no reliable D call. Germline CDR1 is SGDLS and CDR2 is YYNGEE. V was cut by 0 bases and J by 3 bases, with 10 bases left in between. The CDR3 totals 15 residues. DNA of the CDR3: TGTGCCAGCAGCGTAGCTGGGTTTAGCTACAATGAGCAGTTCTTC. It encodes CASSVAGFSYNEQFF.

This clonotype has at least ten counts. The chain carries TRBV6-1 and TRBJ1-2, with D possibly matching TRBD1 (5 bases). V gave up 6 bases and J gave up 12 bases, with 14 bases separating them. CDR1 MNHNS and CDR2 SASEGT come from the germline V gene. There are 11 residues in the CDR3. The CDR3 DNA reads TGTGCCAGCAGACTGGGGGAGGCGGACACCTTC. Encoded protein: CASRLGEADTF.

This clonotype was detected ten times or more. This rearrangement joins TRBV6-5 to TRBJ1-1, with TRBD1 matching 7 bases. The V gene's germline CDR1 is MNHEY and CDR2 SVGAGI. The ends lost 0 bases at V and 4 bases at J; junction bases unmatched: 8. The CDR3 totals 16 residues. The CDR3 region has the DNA TGTGCCAGCAGTTACTCGCGGACAGGCCGACCCACTGAAGCTTTCTTT. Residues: CASSYSRTGRPTEAFF.

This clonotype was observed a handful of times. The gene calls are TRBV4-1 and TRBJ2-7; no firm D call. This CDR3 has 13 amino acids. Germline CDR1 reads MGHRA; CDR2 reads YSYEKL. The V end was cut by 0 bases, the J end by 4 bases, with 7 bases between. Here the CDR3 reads CASSQDTQYEQYF. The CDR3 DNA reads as TGCGCCAGCAGCCAAGATACTCAATACGAGCAGTACTTC.

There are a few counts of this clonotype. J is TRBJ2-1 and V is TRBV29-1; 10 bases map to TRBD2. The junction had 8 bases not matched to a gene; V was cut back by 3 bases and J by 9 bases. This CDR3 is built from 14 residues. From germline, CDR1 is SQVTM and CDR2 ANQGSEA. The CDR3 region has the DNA TGCAGCGTTGAGGGTCTAGCGGGAGATGTTGAGCAGTTCTTC. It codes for CSVEGLAGDVEQFF.

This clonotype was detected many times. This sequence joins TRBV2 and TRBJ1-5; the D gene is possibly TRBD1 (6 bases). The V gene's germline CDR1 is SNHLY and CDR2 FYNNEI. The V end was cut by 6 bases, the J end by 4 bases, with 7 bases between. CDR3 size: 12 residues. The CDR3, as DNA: TGTGCCAGCAGACAGGGTAATCAGCCCCAGCATTTT. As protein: CASRQGNQPQHF.

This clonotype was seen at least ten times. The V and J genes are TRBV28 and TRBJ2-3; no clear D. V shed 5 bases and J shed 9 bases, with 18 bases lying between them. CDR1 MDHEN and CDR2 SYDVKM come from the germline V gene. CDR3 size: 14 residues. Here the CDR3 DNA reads TGTGCCAGCAGTGCCCACCACCCGGGCAAAACGCAGTATTTT. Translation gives CASSAHHPGKTQYF.

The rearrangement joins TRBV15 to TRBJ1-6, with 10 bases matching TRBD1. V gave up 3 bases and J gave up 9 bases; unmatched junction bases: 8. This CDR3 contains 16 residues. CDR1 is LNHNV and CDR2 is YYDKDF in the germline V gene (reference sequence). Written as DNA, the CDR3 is TGTGCCACCAGCAGGGCAGACAGGGGGCCGTCTTCACCCCTCCACTTT. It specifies CATSRADRGPSSPLHF. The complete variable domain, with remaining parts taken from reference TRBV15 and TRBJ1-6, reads DAMVIQNPRYQVTQFGKPVTLSCSQTLNHNVMYWYQQKSSQAPKLLFHYYDKDFNNEADTPDNFQSRRPNTSFCFLDIRSPGLGDTAMYLCATSRADRGPSSPLHFGNGTRLTVT.

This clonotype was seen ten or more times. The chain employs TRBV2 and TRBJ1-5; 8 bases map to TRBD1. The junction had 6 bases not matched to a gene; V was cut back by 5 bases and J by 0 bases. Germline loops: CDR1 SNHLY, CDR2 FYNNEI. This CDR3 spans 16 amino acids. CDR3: CASSRDRGLSNQPQHF. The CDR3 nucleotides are TGTGCCAGCAGTCGTGACAGGGGACTTAGCAATCAGCCCCAGCATTTT.

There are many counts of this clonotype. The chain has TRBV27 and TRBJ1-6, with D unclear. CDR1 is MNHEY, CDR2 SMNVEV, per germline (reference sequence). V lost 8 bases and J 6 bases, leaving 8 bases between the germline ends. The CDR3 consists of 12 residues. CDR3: CASRELNSPLHF. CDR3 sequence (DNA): TGTGCCAGCCGGGAGCTTAATTCACCCCTCCACTTT.

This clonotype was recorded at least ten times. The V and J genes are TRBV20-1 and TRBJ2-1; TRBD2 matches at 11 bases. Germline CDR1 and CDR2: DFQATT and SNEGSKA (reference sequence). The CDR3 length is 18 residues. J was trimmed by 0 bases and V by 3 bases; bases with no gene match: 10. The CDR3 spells CSARKRGLAGPSYNEQFF. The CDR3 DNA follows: TGCAGTGCTAGGAAGAGAGGACTAGCGGGCCCCTCCTACAATGAGCAGTTCTTC.

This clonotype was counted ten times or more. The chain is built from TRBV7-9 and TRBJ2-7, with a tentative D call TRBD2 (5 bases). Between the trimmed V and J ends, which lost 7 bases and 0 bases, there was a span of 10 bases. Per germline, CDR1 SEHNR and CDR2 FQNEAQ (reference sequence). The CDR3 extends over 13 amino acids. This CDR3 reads CASTHRDSYEQYF. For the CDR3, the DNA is TGTGCCAGCACTCACCGGGACTCCTACGAGCAGTACTTC.

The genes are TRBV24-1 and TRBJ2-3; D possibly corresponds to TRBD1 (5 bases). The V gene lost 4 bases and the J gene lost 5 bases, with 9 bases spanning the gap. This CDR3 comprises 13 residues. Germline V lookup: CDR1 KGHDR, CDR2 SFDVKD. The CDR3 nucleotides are TGTGCCACCAGTGACGACCAGGGAGATACGCAGTATTTT. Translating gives CATSDDQGDTQYF.

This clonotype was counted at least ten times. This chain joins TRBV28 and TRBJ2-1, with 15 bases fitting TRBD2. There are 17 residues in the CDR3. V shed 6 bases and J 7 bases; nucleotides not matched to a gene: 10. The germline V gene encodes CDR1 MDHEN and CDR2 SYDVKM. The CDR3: CASRVGLAGGTSNEQFF. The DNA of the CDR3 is TGTGCCAGCAGGGTAGGACTAGCGGGAGGGACCTCAAATGAGCAGTTCTTC.

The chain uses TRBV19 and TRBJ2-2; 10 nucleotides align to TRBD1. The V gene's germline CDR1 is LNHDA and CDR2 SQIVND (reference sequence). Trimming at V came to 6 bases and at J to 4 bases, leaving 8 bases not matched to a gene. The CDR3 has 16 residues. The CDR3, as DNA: TGTGCCAGTAGCCTATGGACAGGGGGAGGCACCGGGGAGCTGTTTTTT. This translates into CASSLWTGGGTGELFF.

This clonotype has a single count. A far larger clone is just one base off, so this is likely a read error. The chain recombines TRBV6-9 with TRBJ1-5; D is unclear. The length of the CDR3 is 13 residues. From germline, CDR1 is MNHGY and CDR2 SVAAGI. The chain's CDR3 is CASSYGRNQSQHF. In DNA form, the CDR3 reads TGTGCCAGCAGTTACGGTAGGAATCAGTCCCAGCATTTT.

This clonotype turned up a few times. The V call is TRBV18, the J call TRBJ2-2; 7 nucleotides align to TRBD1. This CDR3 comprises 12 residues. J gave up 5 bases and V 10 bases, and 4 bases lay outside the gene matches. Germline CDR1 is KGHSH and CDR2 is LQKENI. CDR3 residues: CATTGETGELFF. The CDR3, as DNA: TGTGCCACCACAGGGGAAACCGGGGAGCTGTTTTTT.

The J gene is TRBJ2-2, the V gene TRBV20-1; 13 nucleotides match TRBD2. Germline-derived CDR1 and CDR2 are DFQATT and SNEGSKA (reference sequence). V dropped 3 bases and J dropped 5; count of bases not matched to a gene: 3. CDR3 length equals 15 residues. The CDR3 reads CSASVGLAGTGELFF. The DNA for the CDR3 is TGCAGTGCTAGCGTGGGACTAGCGGGGACCGGGGAGCTGTTTTTT.

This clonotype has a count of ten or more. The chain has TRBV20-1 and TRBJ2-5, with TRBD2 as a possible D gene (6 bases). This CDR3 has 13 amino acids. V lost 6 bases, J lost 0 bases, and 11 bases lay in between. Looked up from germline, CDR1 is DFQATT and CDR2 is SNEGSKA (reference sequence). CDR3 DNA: TGCAGTGCCCATCTAGCGAACCAAGAGACCCAGTACTTC. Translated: CSAHLANQETQYF.

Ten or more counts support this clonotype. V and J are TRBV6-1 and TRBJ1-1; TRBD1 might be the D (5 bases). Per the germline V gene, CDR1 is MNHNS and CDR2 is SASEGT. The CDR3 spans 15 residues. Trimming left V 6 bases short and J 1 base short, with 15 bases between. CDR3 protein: CASRGLQGPNTEAFF. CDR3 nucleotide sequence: TGTGCCAGCAGGGGGCTGCAGGGACCGAACACTGAAGCTTTCTTT.

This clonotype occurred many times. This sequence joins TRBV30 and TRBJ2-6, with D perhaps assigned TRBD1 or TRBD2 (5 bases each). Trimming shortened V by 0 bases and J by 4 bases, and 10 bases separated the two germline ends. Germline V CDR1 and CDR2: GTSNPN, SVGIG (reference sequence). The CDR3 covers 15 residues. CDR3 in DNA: TGTGCCTGGAGTGTACTGGGGACCGGGGCCAACGTCCTGACTTTC. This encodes CAWSVLGTGANVLTF.